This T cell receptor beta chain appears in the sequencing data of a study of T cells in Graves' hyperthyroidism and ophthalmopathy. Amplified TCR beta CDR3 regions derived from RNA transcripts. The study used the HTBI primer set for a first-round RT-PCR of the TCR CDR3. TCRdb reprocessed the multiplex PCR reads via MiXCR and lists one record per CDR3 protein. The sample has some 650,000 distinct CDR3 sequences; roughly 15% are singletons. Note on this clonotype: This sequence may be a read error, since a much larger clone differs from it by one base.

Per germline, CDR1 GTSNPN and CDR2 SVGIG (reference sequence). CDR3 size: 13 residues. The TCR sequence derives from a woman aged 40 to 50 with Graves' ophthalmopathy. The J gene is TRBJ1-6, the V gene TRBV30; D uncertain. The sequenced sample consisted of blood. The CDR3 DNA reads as TGTGCCTGGAGGGCGGCCTATAGTTCACCCCTCCACTTT. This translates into CAWRAAYSSPLHF.